These 11 T cell receptor beta chains originate from one sample sequenced in a study of blood T cell repertoires in COVID-19. Sequenced by immunoSEQ multiplex PCR; TCRdb stores in-frame clones only, minus some. The data show approximately 210,000 clones, 86% seen once. The specimen was peripheral blood. The receptors were gathered from a man aged 45-65 years with COVID-19, enrolled during active disease.

J is TRBJ2-7 and V is TRBV9; 12 nucleotides agree with TRBD1. The germline CDR1 and CDR2 sequences are SGDLS and YYNGEE. This CDR3 comprises 16 residues. The V and J ends lost 1 base and 2 bases, in that order; junction bases with no gene match: 4. Here the CDR3 reads CASSVQGTGGAYEQYF. The CDR3 DNA reads TGTGCCAGCAGCGTACAAGGGACAGGGGGCGCCTACGAGCAGTACTTC.

The V and J genes are TRBV7-9 and TRBJ2-5, with 9 bases that match TRBD2. Germline V gives CDR1 SEHNR, CDR2 FQNEAQ (reference sequence). Trimming cost V 7 bases and J 5 bases; bases outside gene matches: 8. There are 14 residues in the CDR3. The CDR3 sequence is CASISGGIIETQYF. DNA for the CDR3: TGTGCCAGCATTAGCGGGGGTATTATCGAGACCCAGTACTTC.

This chain connects TRBV4-2 to TRBJ1-4; the D is unclear. The CDR3 covers 16 residues. V lost 0 bases and J 7 bases, leaving 15 bases between the germline ends. Germline V lookup: CDR1 LGHNA, CDR2 YNFKEQ. Written as DNA, the CDR3 is TGTGCCAGCAGCCAAGAGGCCTCACAACCTGGTGAAAAACTGTTTTTT. Translation gives CASSQEASQPGEKLFF.

This rearrangement joins TRBV5-1 to TRBJ2-7; a possible D gene is TRBD1 (6 bases). CDR1 is SGHRS and CDR2 is YFSETQ in the germline V gene. With 2 bases removed from V and 6 bases from J, the gap between germline ends came to 15 bases. The CDR3 runs 14 residues. In DNA form, the CDR3 reads TGCGCCAGCAGCTTCCAGGGGCAATTGGGCGAGCAGTACTTC. This translates into CASSFQGQLGEQYF.

The chain has TRBV11-3 and TRBJ2-3, with D possibly being TRBD2 (6 bases). This CDR3 has 15 amino acids. The V and J ends lost 3 bases and 2 bases respectively, with 12 bases between them. Per the germline V gene, CDR1 is SGHNT and CDR2 is YENEEA. This CDR3 is CASSFGGSNTDTQYF. The CDR3 coding sequence is TGTGCCAGCAGCTTCGGGGGATCAAACACAGATACGCAGTATTTT. Full variable domain (remainder filled in from reference TRBV11-3 and TRBJ2-3): EAGVVQSPRYKIIEKKQPVAFWCNPISGHNTLYWYLQNLGQGPELLIRYENEEAVDDSQLPKDRFSAERLKGVDSTLKIQPAELGDSAVYLCASSFGGSNTDTQYFGPGTRLTVL.

The chain couples TRBV9 to TRBJ2-5; 10 nucleotides agree with TRBD2. With V trimmed by 0 bases and J by 1 base, 9 bases remained unmatched. The CDR3 contains 18 residues. The germline V gene has CDR1 SGDLS and CDR2 YYNGEE. CDR3 coding DNA: TGTGCCAGCAGCGTAGCGGGTTGGACTAGCGGATTCCAAGAGACCCAGTACTTC. This encodes CASSVAGWTSGFQETQYF.

V usage is TRBV3-1 (or the pseudogene TRBV3-2) and J usage is TRBJ2-2, with a possible D match to TRBD1 (6 bases). CDR1 and CDR2 from the germline V gene are LGHDT and YNNKEL (reference sequence). V was cut by 0 bases and J by 5 bases, with 16 bases left in between. The CDR3 runs 17 residues. DNA of the CDR3: TGTGCCAGCAGCCAAGAAGGGGGTCTAGCAGGGACCGGGGAGCTGTTTTTT. As protein: CASSQEGGLAGTGELFF.

The CDR3 protein is CASSPPSQGAREQYF. CDR3 nucleotide sequence: TGTGCCAGCTCACCACCAAGCCAGGGGGCACGAGAGCAGTACTTC. This chain joins TRBV18 and TRBJ2-7; 8 bases agree with TRBD1. This CDR3 has 15 amino acids. Unmatched junction bases numbered 8, after V lost 0 bases and J lost 7 bases. The germline CDR1 and CDR2 sequences are KGHSH and LQKENI.

In this sample, this clone turned up a few times. The V gene is TRBV3-1 (or the pseudogene TRBV3-2), the J gene TRBJ2-3, with 7 bases aligning to TRBD1. This CDR3 is built from 17 residues. From germline, CDR1 is LGHDT and CDR2 YNNKEL (reference sequence). After removal of 4 bases from V and 5 bases from J, the junction contained 15 bases not matched to a gene. The CDR3 coding sequence is TGTGCCAGCAGCCTAAAGGGGGCAGGGGTCATAGGAGATACGCAGTATTTT. Protein product: CASSLKGAGVIGDTQYF.

CDR3 sequence (DNA): TGTGCCAGCAGCATACCTAGCGGGGGGGCCCGAGAGCAGTACTTC. As protein: CASSIPSGGAREQYF. The chain has TRBV12-1 and TRBJ2-7; TRBD2 is the table's D call, not checked against the DNA. TRBV12-1 is labeled a pseudogene. The CDR3 runs to 15 residues.

The V gene is TRBV2, the J gene TRBJ2-7, with TRBD2 matching over 9 bases. Losses at the gene ends were 6 bases for V and 13 bases for J; bases not matched to a gene: 13. Looked up from germline, CDR1 is SNHLY and CDR2 is FYNNEI. The CDR3 runs 13 residues. DNA for the CDR3: TGTGCCAGCAGACAAAGCGGGGGGACCGGATCCTACTTC. Amino acid sequence: CASRQSGGTGSYF.